A selection of T cell receptor beta chains follows, all from one sample in a study of chemoradiotherapy in HPV16-positive cancers. Assay used: immunoSEQ multiplex PCR; TCRdb lists only in-frame clones, some missing. Of roughly 4,500 clones detected, 65% to 85% appear once; the ten largest clones hold 15% to 20%. The sample consisted of tumor tissue, taken from a patient who underwent chemoradiotherapy. Receptor source: a human donor with HPV-associated anogenital cancer. Both conserved end residues are part of each CDR3. The D gene is left open where the match is weak. Part of the rows lack a size; the others show once, few, many or a class for expanded clones.

J gene | D gene | V gene | clone size | CDR3 DNA | CDR3 protein
TRBJ1-1 | NA | TRBV7-9 | NA | TGTGCCAGCAGCTTAGACAGGAGAAACACTGAAGCTTTCTTT | CASSLDRRNTEAFF
TRBJ2-7 | TRBD2 | TRBV5-1 | NA | TGCGCCAGCAGCTTAGGACTAGCGGGGCTAAGCTCCTACGAGCAGTACTTC | CASSLGLAGLSSYEQYF
TRBJ2-3 | NA | TRBV19 | once | TGTGCCAGTAGTATAGCCCCTACAGGGACAGATACGCAGTATTTT | CASSIAPTGTDTQYF
TRBJ2-1 | TRBD2 | TRBV9 | NA | TGTGCCAGCAGCGTAGACCCTCCTAGCGGGAGAGTCAATGAGCAGTTCTTC | CASSVDPPSGRVNEQFF
TRBJ1-2 | NA | TRBV5-1 | once | TGCGCCAGCAGCATTCACGGCAGCCGCTCTAACTATGGCTACACCTTC | CASSIHGSRSNYGYTF
TRBJ2-3 | TRBD1 | TRBV28 | NA | TGTGCCAGCAGTTCCGTGGGACAGTCTAGCACAGATACGCAGTATTTT | CASSSVGQSSTDTQYF
TRBJ1-5 | TRBD1 | TRBV18 | few | TGTGCCAGCTCACTCGCCGGACAGGGGAGGAATCAGCCCCAGCATTTT | CASSLAGQGRNQPQHF
TRBJ2-7 | TRBD2 | TRBV4-2 | NA | TGTGCCAGCAGCCAAGGTATAGCGGGAGTTCTGCCTTCAGCCTACGAGCAGTACTTC | CASSQGIAGVLPSAYEQYF
TRBJ2-3 | TRBD2 | TRBV6-4 | NA | TGTGCCAGCAGTAAAGCGGGAGGCGGATCAGATACGCAGTATTTT | CASSKAGGGSDTQYF
TRBJ2-7 | NA | TRBV4-1 | NA | TGCGCCAGCAGCCAAGGTCAAGGGGGCGGGGGGTCCTACGAGCAGTACTTC | CASSQGQGGGGSYEQYF
TRBJ2-3 | NA | TRBV5-6 | once | TGTGCCAGCAGCCTGGCGGCAGATACGCAGTATTTT | CASSLAADTQYF
TRBJ1-6 | TRBD1 | TRBV30 | few | TGTGCCTTCTCGACAGGGCTTAATTCACCCCTCCACTTT | CAFSTGLNSPLHF
TRBJ2-3 | TRBD1 | TRBV5-1 | NA | TGCGCCAGCAGCTTAGACGGACAGGGAAGCACAGATACGCAGTATTTT | CASSLDGQGSTDTQYF
TRBJ2-1 | NA | TRBV4-1 | NA | TGCGCCAGCAGCCAAGAACCTAGTTACTACAATGAGCAGTTCTTC | CASSQEPSYYNEQFF
TRBJ2-7 | NA | TRBV7-5 | NA | TGTGTCAGAAGTCCTCTCCCAGACAGGGGGCGATACGAGCAGTACTTC | CVRSPLPDRGRYEQYF
TRBJ1-3 | NA | TRBV30 | NA | TGTGCCTGGAGTCAAGGCATAGGGCCCGGAAACACCATATATTTT | CAWSQGIGPGNTIYF
TRBJ2-2 | NA | TRBV11-3 | once | TGTGCCAGCAGCTTAGATCTGGACACCGGGGAGCTGTTTTTT | CASSLDLDTGELFF
TRBJ2-2 | TRBD2 | TRBV14 | once | TGTGCCAGCAGCCAAGTTAGGACTAGCGTTAACACCGGGGAGCTGTTTTTT | CASSQVRTSVNTGELFF
TRBJ2-3 | NA | TRBV5-6 | few | TGTGCCAGCAGCTTGGGGAGAGGGGCTAGCACAGATACGCAGTATTTT | CASSLGRGASTDTQYF
TRBJ2-3 | TRBD2 | TRBV7-7 | NA | TGTGCTAGCAGCCCTACTAGCGGGGGCACAGATACGCAGTATTTT | CASSPTSGGTDTQYF
TRBJ1-6 | NA | TRBV10-3 | NA | TGTGCCATCAGGATGACAGGCGGAAGTTCACCCCTCCACTTT | CAIRMTGGSSPLHF
TRBJ1-3 | NA | TRBV27 | NA | TGTGCCAGCAGATTGACCGGACAGAACTCTGGAAACACCATATATTTT | CASRLTGQNSGNTIYF
TRBJ2-1 | NA | TRBV14 | NA | TGTGCCAGCAGCCAAGATCTGGGTAGGAATGAGCAGTTCTTC | CASSQDLGRNEQFF
TRBJ2-1 | TRBD2 | TRBV6-5 | once | TGTGCCAGCAGTCGACGAGGGAGGGCCTACAATGAGCAGTTCTTC | CASSRRGRAYNEQFF
TRBJ2-1 | TRBD2 | TRBV7-9 | NA | TGTGCCAGCAGCTTGGGCCCGGGACTAGCGGGCAATGAGCAGTTCTTC | CASSLGPGLAGNEQFF
TRBJ2-2 | TRBD2 | TRBV13 | NA | TGTGCCAGCAGCTTACCCCTAGCGGGGGGGTCTGGCGGGGAGCTGTTTTTT | CASSLPLAGGSGGELFF